This T cell receptor beta chain was identified in a study of regulatory T cells in long-lasting Graves disease. Broader study findings: Persistent disease was characterized by preferential usage of TRBV28, TRBJ1-2 and TRBJ2-5. The analysis examined peripheral blood only and excluded thyroid tissue.

This CDR3 region has 15 residues. V was trimmed by 2 bases and J by 7 bases, leaving 18 bases between them. Per germline, CDR1 MDHEN and CDR2 SYDVKM. Specified time point: persistent/refractory GD, antithyroid drugs over 5 years with positive TRAb. Generation of the TCR library employed RNA extracted from PBMCs. Assembly of TCR beta libraries relied on iRepertoire HTBI primers together with Arm-PCR of CDR3 regions. In the authors' workflow: The study identified roughly 59 TRBV and approximately 14 TRBJ segments across samples. A single record per CDR3 protein comes from TCRdb applying MiXCR to the multiplex PCR reads. The authors' filters were not applied to this entry. The sample contains 300,000 to 500,000 distinct CDR3 sequences, less than 25% of which appear only once. This clonotype has just a few counts. Its antigen is currently unknown.

The sequenced sample was peripheral blood mononuclear cells (PBMCs), obtained when the disease was refractory, from a patient treated with antithyroid drugs. This sequence originates from a female donor with Graves disease. The J gene is TRBJ2-7, the V gene TRBV28, with D tentatively TRBD1 or TRBD2 (5 bases each). CDR3 sequence reads: CASSLRDLTPLEQYF. The CDR3 DNA sequence: TGTGCCAGCAGTTTACGGGACCTCACACCTCTGGAGCAGTACTTC.